The 14 T cell receptor beta chains listed next were all sequenced from one sample in a study of T cell clusters in autoimmune cytopenias. Multiplex touch-down PCR amplified TRB using TRB-A and TRB-B pools in one tube. TCRdb reprocessed the multiplex PCR reads, keeping one entry per CDR3 protein, no DNA. This sample's table reports approximately 15,000 distinct CDR3 sequences. Some 34,000 genome equivalents of blood DNA were amplified for TRB. The sequenced sample consisted of peripheral blood. The receptor set was obtained from a human donor with an autoimmune cytopenia or autoimmune hepatitis (not recorded which).

V usage is TRBV6-5 and J usage is TRBJ2-1. This CDR3 comprises 14 residues. The germline V gene encodes CDR1 MNHEY and CDR2 SVGAGI. The CDR3 is CASSYSDTDNEQFF.

This sequence joins TRBV5-6 and TRBJ2-4; absent DNA, TCRdb's TRBD2 call cannot be checked. Germline V CDR1 and CDR2: SGHDT, YYEEEE. The CDR3 is 15 residues long. This chain's CDR3 is CASSRRLAGKNIQYF.

The chain combines TRBV5-5 with TRBJ2-5; checking the TCRdb D call of TRBD1 is not possible without DNA. CDR1 SGHKS and CDR2 YYEKEE come from the germline V gene (reference sequence). The CDR3 extends over 13 amino acids. The CDR3 sequence is CASSRDSQETQYF. The full variable domain, rest sourced from reference TRBV5-5 and TRBJ2-5, is DAGVTQSPTHLIKTRGQQVTLRCSPISGHKSVSWYQQVLGQGPQFIFQYYEKEERGRGNFPDRFSARQFPNYSSELNVNALLLGDSALYLCASSRDSQETQYFGPGTRLLVL.

This clonotype is deemed medium-sized by its frequency. V gene TRBV19 combines with J gene TRBJ2-1. The CDR3 contains 12 residues. CDR1 LNHDA and CDR2 SQIVND come from the germline V gene (reference sequence). CDR3 protein: CASSTWDNEQFF.

This clonotype is classed as medium-sized by frequency. The CDR3 sequence is CASSIRAGGRDTQYF. This chain joins TRBV19 and TRBJ2-3; TCRdb's D call of TRBD2 is untestable without DNA. Germline CDR1 LNHDA, CDR2 SQIVND (reference sequence). This CDR3 has 15 residues. The full variable domain, completed using reference TRBV19 and TRBJ2-3, is DGGITQSPKYLFRKEGQNVTLSCEQNLNHDAMYWYRQDPGQGLRLIYYSQIVNDFQKGDIAEGYSVSREKKESFPLTVTSAQKNPTAFYLCASSIRAGGRDTQYFGPGTRLTVL.

This chain joins TRBV27 and TRBJ2-2. Germline values: CDR1 MNHEY, CDR2 SMNVEV (reference sequence). The CDR3 totals 16 residues. The CDR3 region is CATNPSQSTNTGELFF.

The V gene is TRBV10-3, the J gene TRBJ1-5. Germline V gives CDR1 ENHRY, CDR2 SYGVKD. This CDR3 comprises 13 residues. The CDR3: CAIRNQDNQPQHF.

The chain joins TRBV12-3 or TRBV12-4 to TRBJ2-3; TCRdb selects TRBD1, and the lack of DNA leaves this call unchecked. The CDR3 is made up of 17 amino acids. CDR3 amino acids: CASTNPRDRGTKDTQYF.

The chain links TRBV12-3 or TRBV12-4 to TRBJ2-2; TCRdb indicates TRBD1, and absent DNA this call remains unverified. This CDR3 is built from 18 residues. This chain's CDR3 is CASSFTGTGFFNTGELFF.

The V gene is TRBV6-6, the J gene TRBJ2-1; TCRdb lists TRBD1, though no DNA is available to test this call. Germline V gene sequence: CDR1 MNHNY, CDR2 SVGAGI (reference sequence). This CDR3 is built from 15 residues. The CDR3 sequence is CASSSPTGTYNEQFF.

The CDR3 here is CASSELTLLSDTQYF. The V call is TRBV6-1, the J call TRBJ2-3. The length of the CDR3 is 15 residues. Germline assignment: CDR1 MNHNS and CDR2 SASEGT.

V and J are TRBV6-1 and TRBJ1-5; there is no DNA to check the TCRdb D call of TRBD1. Germline V gene data show CDR1 as MNHNS and CDR2 as SASEGT. The CDR3 consists of 14 residues. Here the CDR3 reads CASRELGVDQPQHF.

CDR3 in amino acids: CATRQTENYGYTF. The chain links TRBV15 to TRBJ1-2. Per the germline V gene, CDR1 is LNHNV and CDR2 is YYDKDF (reference sequence). This CDR3 has 13 residues. Full variable domain (outside the CDR3, taken from reference TRBV15 and TRBJ1-2): DAMVIQNPRYQVTQFGKPVTLSCSQTLNHNVMYWYQQKSSQAPKLLFHYYDKDFNNEADTPDNFQSRRPNTSFCFLDIRSPGLGDTAMYLCATRQTENYGYTFGSGTRLTVV.

CDR3 region: CSARDRLSNQPQHF. The gene calls are TRBV20-1 and TRBJ1-5. Germline-derived CDR1 and CDR2 are DFQATT and SNEGSKA (reference sequence). There are 14 residues in the CDR3.